This passage covers 32 T cell receptor beta chains from one sample sequenced in a study of blood T cell repertoires in COVID-19. Method: immunoSEQ multiplex PCR; TCRdb's copy keeps in-frame clones and lacks some. The sample gives around 150,000 clones, 75% to 80% of which show up once; roughly 2.9% is in the top ten. Sequenced input: PBMCs or T cells enriched from blood (not recorded which). The receptors here all came from a woman aged 45-65 years who had recovered from COVID-19.

The CDR3 is CASSLDGPGLAGGGDTQYF. DNA of the CDR3: TGTGCCAGCAGCTTAGATGGCCCCGGTCTAGCGGGAGGTGGAGATACGCAGTATTTT. The J gene is TRBJ2-3, the V gene TRBV11-2; 11 bases match TRBD2. CDR3 length: 19 amino acids. V lost 0 bases, J lost 5 bases, and 13 bases stayed unmatched. CDR1 and CDR2 (germline): SGHAT, FQNNGV.

This sequence joins TRBV5-1 and TRBJ2-2, with D perhaps matching TRBD2 (5 bases). This CDR3 spans 14 amino acids. Germline V lookup: CDR1 SGHRS, CDR2 YFSETQ. V was clipped by 2 bases and J by 4 bases, with 9 bases between them. The CDR3 protein is CASSLLVGTGELFF. CDR3 DNA sequence: TGCGCCAGCAGCTTACTAGTCGGCACCGGGGAGCTGTTTTTT.

The CDR3 DNA reads TGCGCCAGCAGCATTGGGACAGGGGGCGCCTACACTGAAGCTTTCTTT. Amino acids: CASSIGTGGAYTEAFF. This chain uses TRBV5-1 with TRBJ1-1; 12 bases agree with TRBD1. The CDR3 length is 16 residues. CDR1 and CDR2 (germline): SGHRS, YFSETQ. The ends lost 4 bases at V and 3 bases at J; junction bases unmatched: 7. Full variable domain (rest looked up from reference TRBV5-1 and TRBJ1-1): KAGVTQTPRYLIKTRGQQVTLSCSPISGHRSVSWYQQTPGQGLQFLFEYFSETQRNKGNFPGRFSGRQFSNSRSEMNVSTLELGDSALYLCASSIGTGGAYTEAFFGQGTRLTVV.

The CDR3 DNA reads TGTGCCAGCAGCTTAGACCAGGGTCAGTTCTTC. Translating gives CASSLDQGQFF. This chain connects TRBV7-8 to TRBJ2-1; weak D call: TRBD1 (5 bases). Trimming pared 1 base from V and 13 bases from J, leaving 8 bases between. Germline V gene sequence: CDR1 SGHVS, CDR2 FQNEAQ. This CDR3 comprises 11 residues.

This rearrangement joins TRBV4-1 to TRBJ2-1; 9 bases line up with TRBD2. J lost 3 bases, V lost 0 bases, and 3 bases had no gene match. This CDR3 is built from 16 residues. Germline assignment: CDR1 MGHRA and CDR2 YSYEKL. The DNA of the CDR3 is TGCGCCAGCAGCCAAGAAGCGGGGGGCCTCTACAATGAGCAGTTCTTC. It specifies CASSQEAGGLYNEQFF.

Of note for this clone: With only one base between it and a far larger clone, this is likely a read error. This chain uses TRBV27 with TRBJ1-1, with D unclear. Germline-derived CDR1 and CDR2 are MNHEY and SMNVEV (reference sequence). Trimming left V 4 bases short and J 1 base short, with 4 bases between. The CDR3 runs to 12 residues. The CDR3 region is CASSSGNTEAFF. The CDR3 DNA follows: TGTGCCAGCAGTTCGGGGAACACTGAAGCTTTCTTT.

The rearrangement joins TRBV11-3 to TRBJ2-4; D unclear. The CDR3 consists of 16 residues. Trimming took off 2 bases at V and 4 bases at J, with 15 bases between the two ends. Germline assignment: CDR1 SGHNT and CDR2 YENEEA. The CDR3: CASSLHLVGSKNIQYF. The CDR3 DNA sequence: TGTGCCAGCAGCTTACACCTAGTCGGCAGTAAAAACATTCAGTACTTC.

In its sample, this clone was seen a few times. Here the CDR3 reads CASSTGREVSPLHF. CDR3 DNA sequence: TGTGCTAGTTCAACCGGCAGGGAAGTTTCACCCCTCCACTTT. This rearrangement joins TRBV12-5 to TRBJ1-6; possibly TRBD1 for D (5 bases). Trimming left V 8 bases short and J 9 bases short, with 17 bases between. Germline loops: CDR1 LGHNT, CDR2 FRNRAP. The CDR3 consists of 14 residues.

The CDR3 sequence: CASSHQNRGYTF. Written as DNA, the CDR3 is TGCGCCAGCAGCCACCAGAATCGTGGCTACACCTTC. V and J are TRBV4-1 and TRBJ1-2; D call uncertain. The CDR3 contains 12 residues. The V end was cut by 3 bases, the J end by 7 bases, with 9 bases between. Germline CDR1 reads MGHRA; CDR2 reads YSYEKL.

The J gene is TRBJ2-1, the V gene TRBV2; D perhaps matches TRBD2 (7 bases). The V end was cut by 4 bases, the J end by 4 bases, with 11 bases between. Germline V gene lookup returns CDR1 SNHLY and CDR2 FYNNEI. The CDR3 covers 14 residues. CDR3 in DNA: TGTGCCAGCAGTGCGGGGGGCCTATACAATGAGCAGTTCTTC. Translation gives CASSAGGLYNEQFF.

The chain recombines TRBV12-5 with TRBJ1-2, with TRBD1 identical over 8 bases. Losses at the gene ends were 5 bases for V and 4 bases for J; bases not matched to a gene: 6. CDR3 length equals 14 residues. Germline V gives CDR1 LGHNT, CDR2 FRNRAP. The CDR3 DNA follows: TGTGCTAGTGGTCCCAGACAGGGGCCCTATGGCTACACCTTC. It encodes CASGPRQGPYGYTF.

This chain joins TRBV10-2 and TRBJ2-3; 9 positions match TRBD1. Germline V gene data show CDR1 as WSHSY and CDR2 as SAAADI. Trimming cost V 6 bases and J 3 bases; bases outside gene matches: 10. The CDR3 contains 16 residues. DNA for the CDR3: TGCGCCAGCAGGTTTCTAGGACAGGGGTCTACAGATACGCAGTATTTT. Protein product: CASRFLGQGSTDTQYF.

The rearrangement links TRBV10-2 to TRBJ2-6, with 9 bases matching TRBD1. This CDR3 comprises 17 residues. The V gene end was trimmed by 5 bases and the J gene end by 1 base; junction bases not matched to a gene: 6. CDR1 and CDR2 (germline): WSHSY, SAAADI. CDR3 in DNA: TGCGCCAGCAGTTTGGGACAGGGTCCATCTGGGGCCAACGTCCTGACTTTC. Protein product: CASSLGQGPSGANVLTF.

The chain couples TRBV7-9 to TRBJ1-1, with D tentatively TRBD1 (5 bases). This CDR3 has 13 amino acids. Deletions cut 5 bases from V and 3 bases from J, with 10 bases between. CDR1 is SEHNR, CDR2 FQNEAQ, per germline (reference sequence). Here the CDR3 reads CASSTKGYTEAFF. As DNA, the CDR3 is TGTGCCAGCAGCACAAAGGGGTACACTGAAGCTTTCTTT. The whole variable domain, remainder taken from reference TRBV7-9 and TRBJ1-1, is DTGVSQNPRHKITKRGQNVTFRCDPISEHNRLYWYRQTLGQGPEFLTYFQNEAQLEKSRLLSDRFSAERPKGSFSTLEIQRTEQGDSAMYLCASSTKGYTEAFFGQGTRLTVV.

The chain couples TRBV5-4 to TRBJ1-6; D call uncertain. V lost 4 bases and J 7 bases, leaving 18 bases between the germline ends. The CDR3 has 16 residues. CDR1 is SGHNT and CDR2 is YYREEE in the germline V gene (reference sequence). CDR3 loop: CASSRDAQLLNSPLHF. The DNA of the CDR3 is TGTGCCAGCAGCCGGGATGCACAGCTTTTGAATTCACCCCTCCACTTT.

The CDR3: CASSPTGNTDTQYF. CDR3 sequence (DNA): TGTGCCAGCAGCCCTACCGGGAACACAGATACGCAGTATTTT. The chain couples TRBV3-1 (or the pseudogene TRBV3-2) to TRBJ2-3, with D tentatively TRBD2 (5 bases). Trimming took off 4 bases at V and 2 bases at J, with 10 bases between the two ends. The CDR3 is 14 amino acids. CDR1 LGHDT and CDR2 YNNKEL come from the germline V gene (reference sequence).

The chain employs TRBV5-1 and TRBJ1-1, with D uncertain. Germline CDR1 SGHRS, CDR2 YFSETQ. Trimming pared 6 bases from V and 4 bases from J, leaving 19 bases between. CDR3 length: 15 amino acids. In nucleotides, the CDR3 is TGCGCCAGCACCGGCGGTAGACCTTTAGGCACTGAAGCTTTCTTT. It is translated as CASTGGRPLGTEAFF.

The chain has TRBV6-1 and TRBJ2-2, with TRBD1 matching 8 bases. The trim removed 4 bases at V and 7 bases at J, leaving 14 bases unmatched. This CDR3 is built from 17 residues. The V gene's germline CDR1 is MNHNS and CDR2 SASEGT. The CDR3 DNA follows: TGTGCCAGCAGTGGGGGTGGGACAGGAGGGTTCGGCGGGGAGCTGTTTTTT. Encoded protein: CASSGGGTGGFGGELFF.

The rearrangement links TRBV9 to TRBJ2-1; a possible D gene is TRBD1 (5 bases). The CDR3 spans 15 residues. Germline V gene lookup returns CDR1 SGDLS and CDR2 YYNGEE. The V gene lost 3 bases and the J gene lost 0 bases, with 10 bases spanning the gap. CDR3 DNA: TGTGCCAGCAGCGAGGCGACAGCCTCCTACAATGAGCAGTTCTTC. It translates to CASSEATASYNEQFF.

This clone was detected only once. The chain links TRBV6-5 to TRBJ1-1; 7 bases are a match to TRBD1. CDR1 and CDR2 from the germline V gene are MNHEY and SVGAGI. This CDR3 has 15 amino acids. V was pared by 0 bases and J by 2 bases, with 3 bases of the junction left unmatched. CDR3 bases: TGTGCCAGCAGTTACTCCCGGACAGGCAACACTGAAGCTTTCTTT. Translating gives CASSYSRTGNTEAFF.

This clone has just a few counts. This rearrangement joins TRBV18 to TRBJ2-3; 7 bases agree with TRBD1. The germline gives CDR1 KGHSH, CDR2 LQKENI. Unmatched junction bases numbered 2, after V lost 5 bases and J lost 0 bases. The CDR3 extends over 14 amino acids. This chain's CDR3 is CASSVQGSTDTQYF. The CDR3 coding sequence is TGTGCCAGCTCAGTACAGGGGAGCACAGATACGCAGTATTTT. The variable domain in full, with the rest retrieved from reference TRBV18 and TRBJ2-3, is NAGVMQNPRHLVRRRGQEARLRCSPMKGHSHVYWYRQLPEEGLKFMVYLQKENIIDESGMPKERFSAEFPKEGPSILRIQQVVRGDSAAYFCASSVQGSTDTQYFGPGTRLTVL.

The chain carries TRBV7-9 and TRBJ2-3; 9 bases agree with TRBD2. The germline V gene encodes CDR1 SEHNR and CDR2 FQNEAQ (reference sequence). The CDR3 runs to 15 residues. Unmatched junction bases numbered 8, after V lost 8 bases and J lost 2 bases. The CDR3 protein is CASSPGLANTDTQYF. For the CDR3, the DNA is TGTGCCAGCTCCCCGGGACTAGCAAACACAGATACGCAGTATTTT.

This chain uses TRBV18 with TRBJ2-5, with a possible D match to TRBD2 (6 bases). The length of the CDR3 is 15 residues. Trimming pared 3 bases from V and 5 bases from J, leaving 16 bases between. CDR1 and CDR2 (germline): KGHSH, LQKENI. Here the CDR3 reads CASSPGRTRGETQYF. CDR3 bases: TGTGCCAGCTCACCGGGGAGGACCCGGGGGGAGACCCAGTACTTC.

J is TRBJ1-3 and V is TRBV7-9, with D unclear. Trimming pared 5 bases from V and 4 bases from J, leaving 21 bases between. CDR1 SEHNR and CDR2 FQNEAQ come from the germline V gene (reference sequence). This CDR3 comprises 17 residues. The CDR3 protein is CASSAPMAAGSGNTIYF. DNA for the CDR3: TGTGCCAGCAGCGCCCCGATGGCAGCGGGATCCGGAAACACCATATATTTT.

The V and J genes are TRBV2 and TRBJ2-1; 7 bases match TRBD2. CDR1 and CDR2 from the germline V gene are SNHLY and FYNNEI. V shed 6 bases and J 7 bases; nucleotides not matched to a gene: 12. This CDR3 is 15 amino acids long. As DNA, the CDR3 is TGTGCCAGCAGAGAAACCGGACTAGAATATAATGAGCAGTTCTTC. It yields the protein CASRETGLEYNEQFF.

This chain joins TRBV5-1 and TRBJ1-2; 7 bases are shared with TRBD1. J lost 4 bases, V lost 0 bases, and 6 bases had no gene match. This CDR3 is built from 15 residues. Germline assignment: CDR1 SGHRS and CDR2 YFSETQ. DNA of the CDR3: TGCGCCAGCAGCTTGGCGGGACAGAATGGCTATGGCTACACCTTC. Amino acid sequence: CASSLAGQNGYGYTF.

The V call is TRBV2, the J call TRBJ2-5; 7 nucleotides agree with TRBD1. Germline trimming cut 9 bases from V and 0 bases from J; bases unmatched to any gene: 1. The germline V gene encodes CDR1 SNHLY and CDR2 FYNNEI. The CDR3 has 12 amino acids. The CDR3 loop is CASGTDQETQYF. The CDR3 DNA follows: TGTGCCAGTGGGACAGACCAAGAGACCCAGTACTTC.

The CDR3 is CASSESRDQPQHF. CDR3 in DNA: TGCGCCAGCAGTGAGTCGCGGGATCAGCCCCAGCATTTT. The rearrangement joins TRBV10-1 to TRBJ1-5; D is undetermined. The CDR3 has 13 amino acids. V was clipped by 0 bases and J by 5 bases, with 5 bases between them. Germline CDR1 WNHNN, CDR2 SYGVQD (reference sequence).

This rearrangement joins TRBV28 to TRBJ2-7, with 9 bases fitting TRBD1. The CDR3 sequence is 15 residues long. With 6 bases clipped from V and 5 bases from J, the junction kept 11 bases outside the gene matches. From germline, CDR1 is MDHEN and CDR2 SYDVKM. The CDR3 region is CASRPTGQGSHEQYF. CDR3 sequence (DNA): TGTGCCAGCAGACCGACGGGACAGGGTTCCCACGAGCAGTACTTC.

The chain joins TRBV5-1 to TRBJ2-1; 9 nucleotides align to TRBD2. CDR1 is SGHRS and CDR2 is YFSETQ in the germline V gene. CDR3 length: 15 amino acids. V lost 2 bases, J lost 8 bases, and 8 bases stayed unmatched. The CDR3 here is CASSLGVAGAHEQFF. The DNA for the CDR3 is TGCGCCAGCAGCTTAGGAGTAGCGGGGGCACATGAGCAGTTCTTC.

The V call is TRBV10-3, the J call TRBJ2-1, with a weak D call TRBD1 (6 bases). Germline values: CDR1 ENHRY, CDR2 SYGVKD. V was clipped by 0 bases and J by 3 bases, with 12 bases between them. The CDR3 contains 16 residues. The CDR3 region has the DNA TGTGCCATCAGTGAGTCGCGGACAGACTTCTACAATGAGCAGTTCTTC. It encodes CAISESRTDFYNEQFF.

This clone appeared a few times. The chain is built from TRBV12-1 and TRBJ1-5; no check of the table's D call, TRBD1, against the DNA was made. TRBV12-1 is assigned pseudogene status. The CDR3 is 15 residues long. CDR3 protein: CASSHKDWQGQPQHF. As DNA, the CDR3 is TGTGCCAGCAGCCACAAGGATTGGCAGGGTCAGCCCCAGCATTTT.